The 18 T cell receptor beta chains below were found in one sample sequenced in a study of blood T cell repertoires in COVID-19. TCRdb's table, derived via immunoSEQ multiplex PCR, lists solely in-frame clones and lacks some. Among about 210,000 clones listed, roughly 81% were seen once. The sequenced material came from peripheral blood. The receptors shown here come from a woman in her 50s with active or convalescent COVID-19.

The chain uses TRBV21-1 and TRBJ1-2. TRBV21-1 is designated a pseudogene. CDR3 length: 14 amino acids. The CDR3 is CAIQSSAAGYGYTF. In DNA form, the CDR3 reads TGTGCCATTCAAAGCAGTGCAGCGGGGTATGGCTACACCTTC.

The genes are TRBV14 and TRBJ2-1, with TRBD2 matching 13 bases. This CDR3 is built from 18 residues. Per germline, CDR1 SGHDN and CDR2 FVKESK. J lost 0 bases, V lost 4 bases, and 6 bases had no gene match. The CDR3 sequence is CASSPMGLAGSSYNEQFF. The CDR3 DNA reads as TGTGCCAGCAGCCCCATGGGACTAGCGGGAAGCTCCTACAATGAGCAGTTCTTC. Full variable domain (outside the CDR3, taken from reference TRBV14 and TRBJ2-1): EAGVTQFPSHSVIEKGQTVTLRCDPISGHDNLYWYRRVMGKEIKFLLHFVKESKQDESGMPNNRFLAERTGGTYSTLKVQPAELEDSGVYFCASSPMGLAGSSYNEQFFGPGTRLTVL.

The rearrangement links TRBV5-6 to TRBJ1-4, with D perhaps matching TRBD1 (6 bases). The CDR3 is 15 amino acids. V was pared by 2 bases and J by 2 bases, with 10 bases between. Germline V lookup: CDR1 SGHDT, CDR2 YYEEEE. CDR3 loop: CASSFEGGTNEKLFF. CDR3 DNA sequence: TGTGCCAGCAGCTTCGAGGGGGGGACTAATGAAAAACTGTTTTTT.

The genes are TRBV4-1 and TRBJ2-6, with TRBD2 matching 11 bases. V lost 1 base to trimming and J lost 1 base; unmatched junction nucleotides: 6. The CDR3 totals 19 residues. Germline loops: CDR1 MGHRA, CDR2 YSYEKL. CDR3 residues: CASSQVASGRMSGANVLTF. CDR3 DNA: TGCGCCAGCAGCCAAGTGGCTAGCGGGAGGATGTCTGGGGCCAACGTCCTGACTTTC.

This chain connects TRBV11-2 to TRBJ1-1; tentatively, D is TRBD1 (5 bases). In germline, CDR1 is SGHAT, CDR2 FQNNGV. This CDR3 region has 14 residues. Trimming removed 3 bases from V and 1 base from J, with 9 bases in between. In DNA, the CDR3 is TGTGCCAGCAGCTTCGGACATAAGAACACTGAAGCTTTCTTT. Translated: CASSFGHKNTEAFF.

In its sample, this clone was seen once. The CDR3 DNA reads as TGTGCCAGCAGTTTACCCGGGAGGGCCCACAATGAGCAGTTCTTC. Translating it yields CASSLPGRAHNEQFF. The chain links TRBV27 to TRBJ2-1, with 8 bases aligning to TRBD2. Germline loops: CDR1 MNHEY, CDR2 SMNVEV (reference sequence). Trimming removed 2 bases from V and 5 bases from J; junction bases left unmatched: 5. CDR3 length: 15 amino acids.

V gene TRBV5-4 combines with J gene TRBJ2-1, with 8 bases matching TRBD2. From germline, CDR1 is SGHNT and CDR2 YYREEE (reference sequence). This CDR3 comprises 15 residues. V gave up 7 bases and J gave up 0 bases; unmatched junction bases: 6. The CDR3 reads CASWSSGSSYNEQFF. The CDR3 DNA reads TGTGCCAGCTGGTCTAGCGGGTCCTCCTACAATGAGCAGTTCTTC.

V usage is TRBV9 and J usage is TRBJ2-3; D is ambiguous. With 1 base removed from V and 2 bases from J, the gap between germline ends came to 11 bases. CDR3 length: 15 residues. The germline CDR1 and CDR2 sequences are SGDLS and YYNGEE. In DNA, the CDR3 is TGTGCCAGCAGCGTAAGGTACAGTCCCACAGATACGCAGTATTTT. Protein product: CASSVRYSPTDTQYF.

V and J are TRBV5-1 and TRBJ1-2, with 7 bases matching TRBD1. The CDR3 is made up of 14 amino acids. The V gene end was trimmed by 0 bases and the J gene end by 5 bases; junction bases not matched to a gene: 4. The germline gives CDR1 SGHRS, CDR2 YFSETQ. The CDR3 DNA reads as TGCGCCAGCAGCTTGGTTACAGGGGAGTATGGCTACACCTTC. This codes for CASSLVTGEYGYTF.

As to this clone: Other DNA variants within this sample encode the same CDR3. This chain connects TRBV19 to TRBJ1-5; no reliable D call. Germline CDR1 and CDR2: LNHDA and SQIVND (reference sequence). This CDR3 contains 16 residues. Trimming shortened V by 3 bases and J by 4 bases, and 16 bases separated the two germline ends. The CDR3 is CASSIRGQPTNQPQHF. The CDR3 DNA reads TGTGCCAGTAGTATCCGTGGGCAGCCGACGAATCAGCCCCAGCATTTT.

CDR3 loop: CASSPYAGANNEQFF. Written as DNA, the CDR3 is TGTGCCAGCAGCCCCTACGCGGGAGCTAACAATGAGCAGTTCTTC. The chain couples TRBV7-3 to TRBJ2-1; 7 bases fit TRBD2. V trimming: 5 bases; J trimming: 5 bases; junction bases outside the gene matches: 9. CDR1 is SGHTA and CDR2 is FQGTGA in the germline V gene. The CDR3 has 15 amino acids.

This chain uses TRBV5-1 with TRBJ2-6; D is uncertain. Germline V CDR1 and CDR2: SGHRS, YFSETQ. The germline V and J ends were trimmed by 3 bases and 0 bases, with 7 bases remaining between them. This CDR3 has 15 residues. CDR3 amino acids: CASSYPFSGANVLTF. CDR3 DNA: TGCGCCAGCAGCTATCCGTTCTCTGGGGCCAACGTCCTGACTTTC.

The genes are TRBV6-1 and TRBJ1-6; the D gene is possibly TRBD1 (6 bases). The CDR3 totals 17 residues. V was cut by 1 base and J by 12 bases, with 22 bases left in between. CDR1 and CDR2 from the germline V gene are MNHNS and SASEGT. The CDR3 loop reads CASSEVVAGEILLPLHF. CDR3 sequence (DNA): TGTGCCAGCAGTGAAGTAGTGGCAGGGGAAATTTTGCTACCCCTCCACTTT.

Here the CDR3 DNA reads TGCGCCAGCAGCTTGGGGCCGGTGGGAGTGGATGAGCAGTTCTTC. Its translation is CASSLGPVGVDEQFF. This chain connects TRBV5-1 to TRBJ2-1; tentative D call: TRBD2 (5 bases). Between the trimmed V and J ends, which lost 0 bases and 8 bases, there was a span of 15 bases. The length of the CDR3 is 15 residues. CDR1 and CDR2 (germline): SGHRS, YFSETQ.

The chain couples TRBV2 to TRBJ1-5; unclear D gene. The V end lost 4 bases, the J end lost 4 bases, and 14 bases lay between the germline ends. Germline CDR1 and CDR2: SNHLY and FYNNEI. The CDR3 totals 15 residues. The CDR3 nucleotides are TGTGCCAGCAGTGGAAAAGGGAGGGAGAATCAGCCCCAGCATTTT. Amino acid sequence: CASSGKGRENQPQHF.

The V call is TRBV25-1, the J call TRBJ1-3; unclear D gene. CDR3 length: 14 amino acids. CDR1 and CDR2 from the germline V gene are MGHDK and SYGVNS. V gave up 8 bases and J gave up 4 bases, with 15 bases separating them. CDR3 DNA sequence: TGTGCCAGCGAATCCACGGGGAGAGGAAACACCATATATTTT. It codes for CASESTGRGNTIYF.

Written as DNA, the CDR3 is TGTGCCAGCGCCCGACAGGGAGTGTACAATGAGCAGTTCTTC. It encodes CASARQGVYNEQFF. This sequence joins TRBV6-5 and TRBJ2-1; 7 positions match TRBD1. Looked up from germline, CDR1 is MNHEY and CDR2 is SVGAGI. V was pared by 8 bases and J by 4 bases, with 8 bases of the junction left unmatched. CDR3 length: 14 residues.

V usage is TRBV19 and J usage is TRBJ1-5; D gene unclear. The germline CDR1 and CDR2 sequences are LNHDA and SQIVND (reference sequence). Deletions cut 1 base from V and 5 bases from J, with 9 bases between. This CDR3 region has 14 residues. CDR3 loop: CASSIVENYQPQHF. CDR3 DNA sequence: TGTGCCAGTAGTATAGTAGAGAACTATCAGCCCCAGCATTTT.